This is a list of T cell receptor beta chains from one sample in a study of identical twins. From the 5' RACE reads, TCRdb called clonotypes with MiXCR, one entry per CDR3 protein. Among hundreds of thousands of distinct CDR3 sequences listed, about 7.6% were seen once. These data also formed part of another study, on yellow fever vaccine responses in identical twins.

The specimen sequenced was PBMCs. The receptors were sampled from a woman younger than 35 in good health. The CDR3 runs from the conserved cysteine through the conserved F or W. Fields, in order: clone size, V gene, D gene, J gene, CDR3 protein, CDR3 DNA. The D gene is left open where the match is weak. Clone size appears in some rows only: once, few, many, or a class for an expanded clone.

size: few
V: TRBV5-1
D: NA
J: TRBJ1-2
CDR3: CASSSNDGTPAVYGYTF
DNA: TGCGCCAGCAGCTCGAACGACGGGACACCCGCCGTGTATGGCTACACCTTC

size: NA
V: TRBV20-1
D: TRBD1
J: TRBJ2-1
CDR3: CSARDLGQGMSEQFF
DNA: TGCAGTGCTAGAGATTTGGGACAGGGGATGAGTGAGCAGTTCTTC

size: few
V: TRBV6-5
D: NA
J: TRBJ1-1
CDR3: CASSYFRTATEAFF
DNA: TGTGCCAGCAGTTACTTTAGGACAGCGACTGAAGCTTTCTTT

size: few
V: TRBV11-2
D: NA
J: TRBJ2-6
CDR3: CASRKVGQSSGANVLTF
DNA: TGTGCCAGCAGGAAAGTGGGCCAAAGCTCTGGGGCCAACGTCCTGACTTTC

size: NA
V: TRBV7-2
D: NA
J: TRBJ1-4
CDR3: CASSLKAGGEKLFF
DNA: TGTGCCAGCAGCTTAAAGGCCGGCGGGGAAAAACTGTTTTTT

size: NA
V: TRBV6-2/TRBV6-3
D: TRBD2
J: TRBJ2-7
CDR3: CASSYQREVSYEQYF
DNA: TGTGCCAGCAGTTACCAGCGGGAGGTGTCCTACGAGCAGTACTTC

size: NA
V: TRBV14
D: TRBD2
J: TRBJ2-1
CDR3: CASSQIGAGWLAEDNEQFF
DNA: TGTGCCAGCAGCCAAATAGGAGCTGGATGGCTAGCGGAAGACAATGAGCAGTTCTTC

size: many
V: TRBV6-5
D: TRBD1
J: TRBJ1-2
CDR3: CASSYETGFSRGYTF
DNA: TGTGCCAGCAGTTACGAGACAGGGTTTAGTCGCGGCTACACCTTC

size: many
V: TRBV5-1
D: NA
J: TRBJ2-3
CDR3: CASKSGRRTDTQYF
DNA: TGCGCCAGCAAGAGCGGAAGACGCACAGATACGCAGTATTTT

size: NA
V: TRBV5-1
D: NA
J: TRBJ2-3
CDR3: CASTPRDSTSTDTQYF
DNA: TGCGCCAGCACCCCCCGGGACTCGACTAGCACAGATACGCAGTATTTT

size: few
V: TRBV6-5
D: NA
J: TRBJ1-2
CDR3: CASSYGEGKYTF
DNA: TGTGCCAGCAGTTACGGGGAGGGGAAGTACACCTTC

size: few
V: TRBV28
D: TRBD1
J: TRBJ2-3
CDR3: CASLRGQPGTDTQYF
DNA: TGTGCCAGCCTCCGGGGACAGCCAGGCACAGATACGCAGTATTTT

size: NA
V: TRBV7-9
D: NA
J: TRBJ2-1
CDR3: CASSLNSPPIEQFF
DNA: TGTGCCAGCAGCTTAAACAGCCCTCCGATCGAGCAGTTCTTC

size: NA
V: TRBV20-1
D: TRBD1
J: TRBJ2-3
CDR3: CSATAPGQKGRTDTQYF
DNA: TGCAGTGCTACAGCACCGGGACAGAAAGGGCGCACAGATACGCAGTATTTT

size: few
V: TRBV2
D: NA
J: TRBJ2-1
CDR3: CASRTAVPYNEQFF
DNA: TGTGCCAGCAGAACAGCGGTCCCCTACAATGAGCAGTTCTTC

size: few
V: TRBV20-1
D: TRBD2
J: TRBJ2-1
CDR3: CSARDRPRGGYNEQFF
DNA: TGCAGTGCTAGAGATAGGCCGCGGGGGGGGTACAATGAGCAGTTCTTC

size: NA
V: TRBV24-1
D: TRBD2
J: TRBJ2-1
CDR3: CATSDNQRGEEQFF
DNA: TGTGCCACCAGTGACAACCAGCGGGGGGAAGAGCAGTTCTTC

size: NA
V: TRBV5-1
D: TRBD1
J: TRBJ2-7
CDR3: CASSLGQGIDEQYF
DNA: TGCGCCAGCAGCTTGGGACAGGGAATCGACGAGCAGTACTTC

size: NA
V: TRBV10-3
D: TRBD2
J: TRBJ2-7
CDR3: CAISDSGTSGTYEQYF
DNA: TGTGCCATCAGTGATTCGGGGACTAGCGGTACCTACGAGCAGTACTTC

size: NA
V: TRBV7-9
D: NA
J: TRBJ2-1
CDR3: CASSHLGGLWVNEQFF
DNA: TGTGCCAGCAGTCACTTGGGGGGCCTCTGGGTCAATGAGCAGTTCTTC

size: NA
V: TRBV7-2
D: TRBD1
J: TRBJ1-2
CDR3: CASSLEVGQIYGYTF
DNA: TGTGCCAGCAGCTTAGAAGTGGGACAGATCTATGGCTACACCTTC

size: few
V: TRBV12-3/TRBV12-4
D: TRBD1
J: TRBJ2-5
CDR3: CASSLYDRGQETQYF
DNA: TGTGCCAGCAGTTTGTATGACAGGGGACAAGAGACCCAGTACTTC

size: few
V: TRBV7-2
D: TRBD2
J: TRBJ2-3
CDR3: CASSFPIAGVSDTQYF
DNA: TGTGCCAGCAGCTTCCCCATAGCGGGAGTTTCCGATACGCAGTATTTT

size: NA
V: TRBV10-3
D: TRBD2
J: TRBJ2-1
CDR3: CAITPSGGAGYNEQFF
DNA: TGTGCCATCACCCCAAGCGGGGGGGCCGGTTACAATGAGCAGTTCTTC

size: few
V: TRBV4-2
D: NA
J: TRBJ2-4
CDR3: CASSQDGQAPIQYF
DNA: TGTGCCAGCAGCCAAGATGGGCAGGCCCCCATTCAGTACTTC